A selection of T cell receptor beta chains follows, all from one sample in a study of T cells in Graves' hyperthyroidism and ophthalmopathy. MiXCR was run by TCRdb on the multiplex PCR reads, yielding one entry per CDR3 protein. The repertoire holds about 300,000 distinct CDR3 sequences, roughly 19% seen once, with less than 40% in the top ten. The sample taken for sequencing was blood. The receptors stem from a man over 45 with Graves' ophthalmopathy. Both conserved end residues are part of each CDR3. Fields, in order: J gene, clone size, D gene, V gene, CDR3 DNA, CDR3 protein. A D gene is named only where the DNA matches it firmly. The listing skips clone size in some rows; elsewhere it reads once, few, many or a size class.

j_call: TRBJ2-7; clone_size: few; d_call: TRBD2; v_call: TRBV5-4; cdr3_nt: TGTGCCAGCACCAACGGACTAGAATCCTACGAGCAGTACTTC; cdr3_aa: CASTNGLESYEQYF
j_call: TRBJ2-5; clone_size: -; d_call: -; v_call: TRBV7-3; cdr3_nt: TGTGCCAGCAGCCAAGGGACTTATCCCCAAGAGACCCAGTACTTC; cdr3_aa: CASSQGTYPQETQYF
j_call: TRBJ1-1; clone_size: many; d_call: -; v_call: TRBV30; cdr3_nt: TGTGCCTGGACTTCGCTCCCCCTCGGGATGAACACTGAAGCTTTCTTT; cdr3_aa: CAWTSLPLGMNTEAFF
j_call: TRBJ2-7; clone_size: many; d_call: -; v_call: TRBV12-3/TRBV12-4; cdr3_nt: TGTGCCAGCAGTTTAATGGGCGGTTCCTACGAGCAGTACTTC; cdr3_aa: CASSLMGGSYEQYF
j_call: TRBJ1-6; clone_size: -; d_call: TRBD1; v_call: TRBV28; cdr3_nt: TGTGCCAGCAGGATAGGGACAGATTATTCACCCCTCCACTTT; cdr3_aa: CASRIGTDYSPLHF
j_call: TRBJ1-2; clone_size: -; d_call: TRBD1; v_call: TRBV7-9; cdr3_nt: TGTGCCAGCAGCTCACAGGGGGCTTTGAATGGCTACACCTTC; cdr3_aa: CASSSQGALNGYTF
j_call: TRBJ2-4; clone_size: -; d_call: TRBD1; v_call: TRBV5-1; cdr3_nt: TGCGCCAGCAGCTTGGATGGGACAGGGGGCACCATTCAGTACTTC; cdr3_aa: CASSLDGTGGTIQYF
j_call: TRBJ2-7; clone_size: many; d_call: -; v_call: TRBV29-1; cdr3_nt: TGCAGCGTTGCTTGGAGGGACAAAGGTTTCGAGCAGTACTTC; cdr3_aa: CSVAWRDKGFEQYF
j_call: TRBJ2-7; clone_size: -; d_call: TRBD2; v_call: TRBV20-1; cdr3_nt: TGCAGTGCCCAAACCCGGGCTAGCGGCGAGCAGTACTTC; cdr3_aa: CSAQTRASGEQYF
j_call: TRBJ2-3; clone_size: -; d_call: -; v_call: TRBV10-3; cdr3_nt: TGTGCCATCAGGGGGGGCCCGGGGGATACGCAGTATTTT; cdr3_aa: CAIRGGPGDTQYF
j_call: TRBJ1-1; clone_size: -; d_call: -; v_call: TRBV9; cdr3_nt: TGTGCCAGCAGCCACGGGGGGGGTCCCCGCCCTGAAGCTTTCTTT; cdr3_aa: CASSHGGGPRPEAFF
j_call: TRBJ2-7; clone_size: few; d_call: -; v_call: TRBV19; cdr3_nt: TGTGCCAGTAGTACCCGGGACGGCTCCTACGAGCAGTACTTC; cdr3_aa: CASSTRDGSYEQYF
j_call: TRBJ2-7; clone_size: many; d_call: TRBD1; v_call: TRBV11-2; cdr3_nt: TGTGCCAGCAGCCGTACAGGGGCGACCTACGAGCAGTACTTC; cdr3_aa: CASSRTGATYEQYF
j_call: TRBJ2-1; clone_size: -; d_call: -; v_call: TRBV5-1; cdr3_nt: TGCGCCAGCAGCTCGGGTTGGGGGGGCGACAATGAGCAGTTCTTC; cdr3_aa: CASSSGWGGDNEQFF
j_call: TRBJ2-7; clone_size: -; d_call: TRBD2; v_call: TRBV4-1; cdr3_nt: TGCGCCAGCAGCCAAGGGGCTAGCGGGTTCTACGAGCAGTACTTC; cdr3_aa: CASSQGASGFYEQYF
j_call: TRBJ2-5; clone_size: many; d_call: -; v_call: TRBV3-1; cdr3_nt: TGTGCCAGCAGCCAAGATTTGGCGCTTCGAGAGACCCAGTACTTC; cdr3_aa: CASSQDLALRETQYF
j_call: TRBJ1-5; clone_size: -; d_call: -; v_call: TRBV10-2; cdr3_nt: TGCGCCAGCAGGGGGGGGATTCATCAGCCCCAGCATTTT; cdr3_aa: CASRGGIHQPQHF
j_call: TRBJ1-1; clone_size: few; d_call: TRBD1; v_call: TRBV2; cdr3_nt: TGTGCCAGCAGTCTGGGACAGGGAATATCCACTGAAGCTTTCTTT; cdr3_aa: CASSLGQGISTEAFF
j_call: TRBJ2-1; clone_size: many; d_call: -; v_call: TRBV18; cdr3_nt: TGTGCCAGCTCCTTCGGGTGGGAAAATGAGCAGTTCTTC; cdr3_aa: CASSFGWENEQFF
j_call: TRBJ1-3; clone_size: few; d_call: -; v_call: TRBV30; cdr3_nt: TGTGCCTGGAGTAAGGTATCAGGGACTTTCTCTGGAAACACCATATATTTT; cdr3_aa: CAWSKVSGTFSGNTIYF
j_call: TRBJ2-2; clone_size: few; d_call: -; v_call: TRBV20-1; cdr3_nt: TGCAGTGCTAGAGATGAGGGGGGTCAGGGTAGCGTGAACACCGGGGAGCTGTTTTTT; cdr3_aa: CSARDEGGQGSVNTGELFF
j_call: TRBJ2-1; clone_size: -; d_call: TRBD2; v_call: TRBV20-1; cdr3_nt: TGCAGTGCTAGAGTCTTTAGCGGGGGGGATGAGCAGTTCTTC; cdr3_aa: CSARVFSGGDEQFF
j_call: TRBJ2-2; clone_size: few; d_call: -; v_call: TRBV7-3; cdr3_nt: TGTGCCAGCAGCTCCAGTGGCGCAAGGACCGGGGAGCTGTTTTTT; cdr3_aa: CASSSSGARTGELFF
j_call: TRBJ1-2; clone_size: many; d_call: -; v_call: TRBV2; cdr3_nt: TGTGCCAGCAGTGAAGAAGGCAGGGACTATGGCTACACCTTC; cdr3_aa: CASSEEGRDYGYTF
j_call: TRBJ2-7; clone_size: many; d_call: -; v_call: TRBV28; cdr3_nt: TGTGCCAGCAGCTTAGCTTCGTACGAGCAGTACTTC; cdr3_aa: CASSLASYEQYF
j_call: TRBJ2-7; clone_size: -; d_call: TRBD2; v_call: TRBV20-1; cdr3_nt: TGCAGTGCTCATCCCACGGGAGGGCCTATTTACGAGCAGTACTTC; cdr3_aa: CSAHPTGGPIYEQYF
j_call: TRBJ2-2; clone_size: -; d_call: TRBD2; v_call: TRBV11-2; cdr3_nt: TGTGCCAGTAGTACCATACTAGCCGGGAGGGCCGGAACCGGGGAGCTGTTTTTT; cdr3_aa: CASSTILAGRAGTGELFF
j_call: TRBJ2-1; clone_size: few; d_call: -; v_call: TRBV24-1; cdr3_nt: TGTGCCACCAGTGATAGGAACGATCCGAGGGGCAATGAGCAGTTCTTC; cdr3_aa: CATSDRNDPRGNEQFF
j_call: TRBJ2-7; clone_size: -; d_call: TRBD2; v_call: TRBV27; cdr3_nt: TGTGCCCGGGGGGGGGGGATCGAGCAGTACTTC; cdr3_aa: CARGGGIEQYF
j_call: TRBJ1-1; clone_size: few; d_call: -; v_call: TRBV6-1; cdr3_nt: TGTGCCACTACGGAGGGGCAGACCCCTTACACTGAAGCTTTCTTT; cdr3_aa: CATTEGQTPYTEAFF